The entry that follows covers one TCR beta chain sequence. Its antigen is not identified. Amplification used 60 Vbeta primers and 13 Jbeta primers. Assay: immunoSEQ multiplex PCR; the TCRdb copy retains only in-frame clones and omits some. The sample yields some 200,000 clones, roughly 79% seen once. This CDR3 spans 15 amino acids. V trimming: 2 bases; J trimming: 1 base; junction bases outside the gene matches: 2. Germline V CDR1 and CDR2: MNHEY, SVGAGI. These data originate in a study of cytomegalovirus exposure and HLA in healthy donors. Whole-study results and caveats: Most of the TCR beta V segments (in an earlier analysis) were productive either about 90% or about 30% of the time. Roughly uniform sequencing depth across donors was assumed, possibly incorrectly. Later, TCR association rates were found to vary by HLA locus, highest for DRB1 and lowest for HLA-C. V- and J-gene trimming of TCR beta was linked (in a later analysis) to a missense DCLRE1C variant.

This chain links TRBV6-5 with TRBJ2-4; 7 bases line up with TRBD1. What was sequenced was PBMCs. The clonotype was recovered from a man between 18 and 29 years old in good health and CMV-seronegative. CDR3 sequence reads: CASSYDREAKNIQYF. The DNA of the CDR3 is TGTGCCAGCAGTTACGACAGGGAGGCCAAAAACATTCAGTACTTC.